The 15 T cell receptor beta chains given below trace back to one sample, sequenced in a study of blood T cell repertoires in COVID-19 (TCRdb year 2020). Library construction relied on the immunoSEQ multiplex PCR assay. Sourced from immuneACCESS, this table was stored by TCRdb with only in-frame sequences that have V and J called. A share of the clones is absent; for the studies checked, an unresolved V gene accounts for under half, and the remainder has no known explanation. Within this sample are about 180,000 clones, with roughly 75% of them counted one time only. In total, the top ten clones hold 5% to 8.5% of the sample. The sample consisted of peripheral blood. The receptors derive from a man between 65 and 85 years old with active or convalescent COVID-19.

The chain employs TRBV5-8 and TRBJ1-3; perhaps TRBD1 as D (6 bases). Looked up from germline, CDR1 is SGHTS and CDR2 is YDEGEE. The CDR3 totals 15 residues. With 4 bases removed from V and 0 bases from J, the gap between germline ends came to 11 bases. CDR3 protein: CASSADRISGNTIYF. CDR3 sequence (DNA): TGTGCCAGCAGCGCGGACAGAATCTCTGGAAACACCATATATTTT.

V and J are TRBV6-6 and TRBJ1-5; 7 bases map to TRBD1. The germline CDR1 and CDR2 sequences are MNHNY and SVGAGI (reference sequence). The ends lost 8 bases at V and 2 bases at J; junction bases unmatched: 9. This CDR3 has 15 residues. The DNA for the CDR3 is TGTGCCAGCCGCCAAAACAGGGGCGGCAATCAGCCCCAGCATTTT. Amino acid sequence: CASRQNRGGNQPQHF.

The rearrangement uses TRBV5-5 and TRBJ2-7; D gene uncertain. Per the germline V gene, CDR1 is SGHKS and CDR2 is YYEKEE (reference sequence). CDR3 length equals 15 residues. Between the trimmed V and J ends, which lost 4 bases and 2 bases, there was a span of 16 bases. CDR3 sequence (DNA): TGTGCCAGCAGCCTCCTTCCTACCGTGACCTACGAGCAGTACTTC. This codes for CASSLLPTVTYEQYF.

V usage is TRBV27 and J usage is TRBJ2-7, with D perhaps matching TRBD2 (6 bases). V was trimmed by 2 bases and J by 2 bases, leaving 16 bases between them. The length of the CDR3 is 16 residues. CDR1 and CDR2 from the germline V gene are MNHEY and SMNVEV (reference sequence). This chain's CDR3 is CASSLTFPGGTYEQYF. In DNA, the CDR3 is TGTGCCAGCAGTTTAACCTTCCCCGGCGGGACCTACGAGCAGTACTTC.

The chain links TRBV5-1 to TRBJ1-2; D is ambiguous. From germline, CDR1 is SGHRS and CDR2 YFSETQ. V was pared by 4 bases and J by 4 bases, with 8 bases between. CDR3 length: 12 residues. The chain's CDR3 is CASSAATYGYTF. The CDR3 bases are TGCGCCAGCAGCGCCGCTACCTATGGCTACACCTTC.

This clone was found once. The V gene is TRBV11-3, the J gene TRBJ2-3; a weak D match, TRBD1 (6 bases). V was pared by 1 base and J by 7 bases, with 12 bases between. Germline CDR1 is SGHNT and CDR2 is YENEEA. The CDR3 spans 14 residues. The CDR3 spells CASSLGRGSNTQYF. The CDR3 coding sequence is TGTGCCAGCAGCTTAGGCAGGGGCTCAAATACGCAGTATTTT.

J is TRBJ1-1 and V is TRBV15; 8 bases are a match to TRBD1. This CDR3 has 15 amino acids. Germline V CDR1 and CDR2: LNHNV, YYDKDF (reference sequence). J was trimmed by 0 bases and V by 5 bases; bases with no gene match: 5. The CDR3 sequence is CATSARQGMNTEAFF. The CDR3 nucleotides read TGTGCCACCAGCGCCCGACAGGGGATGAACACTGAAGCTTTCTTT.

The V call is TRBV6-5, the J call TRBJ1-5, with D maybe TRBD1 (5 bases). The CDR3 has 13 amino acids. Per the germline V gene, CDR1 is MNHEY and CDR2 is SVGAGI. V gave up 6 bases and J gave up 7 bases, with 13 bases separating them. CDR3: CASSPGSGQPQHF. Written as DNA, the CDR3 is TGTGCCAGCAGCCCAGGGTCGGGCCAGCCCCAGCATTTT.

The chain links TRBV27 to TRBJ1-2, with 7 positions matching TRBD1. The V gene's germline CDR1 is MNHEY and CDR2 SMNVEV (reference sequence). The CDR3 extends over 14 amino acids. V lost 2 bases and J lost 4; bases outside the gene matches: 4. This CDR3 is CASSLNRGSYGYTF. The CDR3 DNA sequence: TGTGCCAGCAGTTTAAACAGGGGTAGCTATGGCTACACCTTC.

This sequence joins TRBV24-1 and TRBJ2-1; D ambiguous. Germline CDR1 reads KGHDR; CDR2 reads SFDVKD. V lost 2 bases to trimming and J lost 4 bases, with 11 bases between them. This CDR3 comprises 15 residues. For the CDR3, the DNA is TGTGCCACCAGTGATTCCGGCAGACTTTACAATGAGCAGTTCTTC. Protein product: CATSDSGRLYNEQFF.

The table lists this clone with a few counts. CDR3 DNA sequence: TGCGCCAGCAGCCCCCGGGCGGGATTAAATAATTCACCCCTCCACTTT. Its protein product is CASSPRAGLNNSPLHF. The chain carries TRBV5-1 and TRBJ1-6; unclear D gene. The CDR3 covers 16 residues. Looked up from germline, CDR1 is SGHRS and CDR2 is YFSETQ. The V gene lost 4 bases and the J gene lost 5 bases, with 16 bases spanning the gap.

V is TRBV5-1 and J is TRBJ2-6; D is possibly TRBD1 (5 bases). Looked up from germline, CDR1 is SGHRS and CDR2 is YFSETQ. Trimming cost V 4 bases and J 0 bases, with 14 bases left between them. The CDR3 sequence is 17 residues long. This CDR3 reads CASSVITGVSGANVLTF. The CDR3 nucleotides read TGCGCCAGCAGCGTAATCACAGGAGTCTCTGGGGCCAACGTCCTGACTTTC.

The chain employs TRBV27 and TRBJ2-4; 7 bases match TRBD2. Germline CDR1 MNHEY, CDR2 SMNVEV (reference sequence). V was pared by 5 bases and J by 7 bases, with 14 bases of the junction left unmatched. This CDR3 is 16 amino acids long. The DNA of the CDR3 is TGTGCCAGCAGTCCACGGGGGGTAGTAGCCGGGAACATTCAGTACTTC. Protein sequence: CASSPRGVVAGNIQYF.

Remarks on this clone: This specimen includes other DNA sequences encoding the same CDR3. This rearrangement joins TRBV5-1 to TRBJ2-3, with 8 bases lining up with TRBD2. Per the germline V gene, CDR1 is SGHRS and CDR2 is YFSETQ. The ends lost 2 bases at V and 1 base at J; junction bases unmatched: 0. The CDR3 is 14 amino acids. The CDR3 spells CASSFSGGTDTQYF. CDR3 nucleotides: TGCGCCAGCAGCTTTAGCGGGGGCACAGATACGCAGTATTTT.

This chain joins TRBV6-2 or TRBV6-3 and TRBJ1-2; D gene ambiguous. V was trimmed by 0 bases and J by 2 bases, leaving 10 bases between them. The CDR3 extends over 15 amino acids. CDR1 and CDR2 (germline): MNHEY, SVGEGT. CDR3: CASSYSFILNYGYTF. The CDR3, as DNA: TGTGCCAGCAGTTACTCTTTTATCCTAAACTATGGCTACACCTTC.